This entry lists 3 T cell receptor beta chains sequenced from one sample in a study of tumor-infiltrating lymphocytes in oesophageal squamous cell carcinoma. Via MiXCR, TCRdb re-called the PCR reads, giving one row per CDR3 protein. The table lists thousands of distinct CDR3 sequences, roughly 15% of them singletons. Sample: normal esophageal tissue next to the tumor. The origin of the receptors is a male donor with esophageal squamous cell carcinoma.

This clonotype has at least ten counts. The V gene is TRBV2, the J gene TRBJ2-5; the D is unclear. The closer fit of TRBJ2-1 to the DNA end suggests the J call may be wrong. The germline CDR1 and CDR2 sequences are SNHLY and FYNNEI. The CDR3 length is 14 residues. The CDR3: CASSEAPLKAEQFF. The CDR3 DNA reads as TGTGCCAGCAGTGAAGCGCCGCTAAAGGCTGAGCAGTTCTTC.

This clonotype was recorded at least ten times. This sequence joins TRBV24-1 and TRBJ1-4, with 7 positions matching TRBD1. This CDR3 is 13 amino acids long. The trim removed 12 bases at V and 8 bases at J, leaving 11 bases unmatched. Germline-derived CDR1 and CDR2 are KGHDR and SFDVKD. Here the CDR3 reads CAAPEDRREKLFF. In nucleotides, the CDR3 is TGTGCCGCACCTGAGGACAGGAGAGAAAAACTGTTTTTT.

This clonotype has only a few counts. This chain uses TRBV11-3 with TRBJ1-2; 7 bases match TRBD1. V shed 4 bases and J 1 base; nucleotides not matched to a gene: 3. Germline CDR1 reads SGHNT; CDR2 reads YENEEA. The CDR3 contains 14 residues. CDR3 sequence (DNA): TGTGCCAGCAGCTGGGACAGCAATAACTATGGCTACACCTTC. It is translated as CASSWDSNNYGYTF.